Listed below are T cell receptor beta chains from one sample, sequenced in a study of CD8 T cells in Susac syndrome. TCRdb independently ran MiXCR on the immunoSEQ multiplex PCR reads; one entry per CDR3 protein. The profile shows 90,000 to 150,000 distinct CDR3 sequences, 90% to 95% of them singletons. The material sequenced was CD4+ T cells from PBMCs. Receptor source: a human donor with multiple sclerosis. Both conserved end residues are part of each CDR3. Fields, in order: D gene, J gene, clone size, V gene, CDR3 protein, CDR3 DNA. The D gene is left open where the match is weak. Size values are once, few and many counts, or a class for expanded clones, and some rows have none.

d_gene: .; j_gene: TRBJ2-1; abundance: .; v_gene: TRBV2; CDR3aa: CASSTYNEQFF; CDR3nt: TGTGCCAGCAGTACTTACAATGAGCAGTTCTTC
d_gene: .; j_gene: TRBJ2-1; abundance: .; v_gene: TRBV7-2; CDR3aa: CASTQPNSYNEQFF; CDR3nt: TGTGCCAGCACACAGCCGAACTCCTACAATGAGCAGTTCTTC
d_gene: .; j_gene: TRBJ2-7; abundance: .; v_gene: TRBV6-5; CDR3aa: CASSGDRYEQYF; CDR3nt: TGTGCCAGCAGTGGGGACCGCTACGAGCAGTACTTC
d_gene: .; j_gene: TRBJ2-5; abundance: few; v_gene: TRBV7-2; CDR3aa: CASSLAGTQETQYF; CDR3nt: TGTGCCAGCAGCTTAGCAGGCACCCAAGAGACCCAGTACTTC
d_gene: TRBD1; j_gene: TRBJ2-7; abundance: .; v_gene: TRBV5-6; CDR3aa: CASSTVLPGQGAGEQYF; CDR3nt: TGTGCCAGCAGCACCGTATTGCCGGGACAGGGAGCGGGCGAGCAGTACTTC
d_gene: TRBD1; j_gene: TRBJ1-6; abundance: .; v_gene: TRBV3-1; CDR3aa: CASSLRDRNSPLHF; CDR3nt: TGTGCCAGCAGCCTCCGGGACAGGAATTCACCCCTCCACTTT
d_gene: .; j_gene: TRBJ2-7; abundance: .; v_gene: TRBV7-2; CDR3aa: CASSLNGLAFVPHEQYF; CDR3nt: TGTGCCAGCAGCTTAAATGGGCTAGCGTTTGTTCCCCACGAGCAGTACTTC
d_gene: .; j_gene: TRBJ1-1; abundance: .; v_gene: TRBV5-6; CDR3aa: CASSVGDDAFF; CDR3nt: TGTGCCAGCAGCGTTGGGGATGACGCTTTCTTT
d_gene: TRBD1; j_gene: TRBJ2-7; abundance: .; v_gene: TRBV7-7; CDR3aa: CASSLGTGESEQYF; CDR3nt: TGTGCTAGCAGCTTAGGGACAGGGGAGAGCGAGCAGTACTTC
d_gene: TRBD1; j_gene: TRBJ2-3; abundance: .; v_gene: TRBV12-3/TRBV12-4; CDR3aa: CASSLGTGGTDTQYF; CDR3nt: TGTGCCAGCAGTTTAGGGACAGGGGGCACAGATACGCAGTATTTT
d_gene: .; j_gene: TRBJ2-2; abundance: .; v_gene: TRBV12-3/TRBV12-4; CDR3aa: CATSGWAVTGELFF; CDR3nt: TGTGCCACCTCCGGTTGGGCGGTCACCGGGGAGCTGTTTTTT
d_gene: .; j_gene: TRBJ2-1; abundance: .; v_gene: TRBV4-3; CDR3aa: CASSPRGPPFGGEQFF; CDR3nt: TGCGCCAGCAGCCCCAGGGGACCGCCCTTTGGGGGTGAGCAGTTCTTC
d_gene: .; j_gene: TRBJ1-1; abundance: .; v_gene: TRBV12-3/TRBV12-4; CDR3aa: CASSSGVDTEAFF; CDR3nt: TGTGCCAGCAGTTCAGGGGTTGACACTGAAGCTTTCTTT
d_gene: .; j_gene: TRBJ1-5; abundance: .; v_gene: TRBV28; CDR3aa: CASSFRQINQPQHF; CDR3nt: TGTGCCAGCAGTTTTCGACAGATTAATCAGCCCCAGCATTTT
d_gene: .; j_gene: TRBJ1-1; abundance: .; v_gene: TRBV20-1; CDR3aa: CSTQGNTEAFF; CDR3nt: TGCAGTACTCAGGGGAACACTGAAGCTTTCTTT
d_gene: .; j_gene: TRBJ2-3; abundance: .; v_gene: TRBV2; CDR3aa: CASSEMGVKTDTQYF; CDR3nt: TGTGCCAGCAGTGAAATGGGGGTAAAAACGGATACGCAGTATTTT
d_gene: TRBD1; j_gene: TRBJ1-2; abundance: few; v_gene: TRBV30; CDR3aa: CAWSWTGDPYGYTF; CDR3nt: TGTGCCTGGAGTTGGACAGGGGATCCCTATGGCTACACCTTC
d_gene: .; j_gene: TRBJ2-5; abundance: .; v_gene: TRBV5-6; CDR3aa: CASSFGGATQYF; CDR3nt: TGTGCCAGCAGCTTCGGGGGCGCGACCCAGTACTTC
d_gene: .; j_gene: TRBJ2-5; abundance: .; v_gene: TRBV7-9; CDR3aa: CASSLEVQLRETQYF; CDR3nt: TGTGCCAGCAGCTTAGAGGTTCAGTTGCGAGAGACCCAGTACTTC
d_gene: .; j_gene: TRBJ1-1; abundance: .; v_gene: TRBV11-2; CDR3aa: CASSTNQNEAFF; CDR3nt: TGTGCCAGCAGCACCAACCAGAATGAAGCTTTCTTT
d_gene: TRBD1; j_gene: TRBJ2-4; abundance: .; v_gene: TRBV19; CDR3aa: CASSIPDRGHVKNIQYF; CDR3nt: TGTGCCAGTAGTATCCCGGACAGGGGGCACGTTAAAAACATTCAGTACTTC
d_gene: .; j_gene: TRBJ2-7; abundance: .; v_gene: TRBV2; CDR3aa: CASSDGSGYEQYF; CDR3nt: TGTGCCAGCAGTGACGGCTCTGGATATGAGCAGTACTTC
d_gene: TRBD1; j_gene: TRBJ1-1; abundance: .; v_gene: TRBV7-3; CDR3aa: CASSTQGRNTEAFF; CDR3nt: TGTGCCAGCAGCACACAGGGGCGGAACACTGAAGCTTTCTTT
d_gene: .; j_gene: TRBJ2-4; abundance: .; v_gene: TRBV3-1; CDR3aa: CASSQGGGLAKNIQYF; CDR3nt: TGTGCCAGCAGCCAAGGAGGGGGGCTAGCCAAAAACATTCAGTACTTC
d_gene: TRBD1; j_gene: TRBJ1-2; abundance: .; v_gene: TRBV5-1; CDR3aa: CASSDRTGSYGYTF; CDR3nt: TGCGCCAGCAGCGACAGGACAGGTAGCTATGGCTACACCTTC
d_gene: .; j_gene: TRBJ1-5; abundance: .; v_gene: TRBV28; CDR3aa: CASTLGGARSNQPQHF; CDR3nt: TGTGCCAGCACCCTAGGGGGGGCGAGGAGCAATCAGCCCCAGCATTTT
d_gene: .; j_gene: TRBJ1-1; abundance: .; v_gene: TRBV6-2/TRBV6-3; CDR3aa: CASSYSQGKWDTEAFF; CDR3nt: TGTGCCAGCAGTTACTCGCAGGGGAAATGGGACACTGAAGCTTTCTTT
d_gene: .; j_gene: TRBJ2-6; abundance: once; v_gene: TRBV7-2; CDR3aa: CASTPRPGANVLTF; CDR3nt: TGTGCCAGCACCCCTAGGCCTGGGGCCAACGTCCTGACTTTC
d_gene: .; j_gene: TRBJ2-5; abundance: .; v_gene: TRBV20-1; CDR3aa: CSARQGETQYF; CDR3nt: TGCAGTGCTAGACAGGGCGAGACCCAGTACTTC
d_gene: .; j_gene: TRBJ2-5; abundance: .; v_gene: TRBV12-3/TRBV12-4; CDR3aa: CASRAGTPQETQYF; CDR3nt: TGTGCCAGCAGGGCCGGGACACCTCAAGAGACCCAGTACTTC
d_gene: .; j_gene: TRBJ1-2; abundance: .; v_gene: TRBV28; CDR3aa: CASSHHLTESYGYTF; CDR3nt: TGTGCCAGCAGTCACCACTTGACAGAATCCTATGGCTACACCTTC
d_gene: .; j_gene: TRBJ1-6; abundance: .; v_gene: TRBV9; CDR3aa: CASSGEMGSSYNSPLHF; CDR3nt: TGTGCCAGCAGCGGGGAGATGGGGAGCTCCTATAATTCACCCCTCCACTTT
d_gene: TRBD1; j_gene: TRBJ1-5; abundance: .; v_gene: TRBV24-1; CDR3aa: CATTGTGDNQPQHF; CDR3nt: TGTGCCACCACCGGGACAGGGGACAATCAGCCCCAGCATTTT